A selection of T cell receptor beta chains follows, all from one sample in a study of PD-1 blockade in classical Hodgkin lymphoma. TCRdb's table, derived via immunoSEQ multiplex PCR, lists solely in-frame clones and lacks some. Among roughly 7,000 clones listed, 45% to 70% were seen once. The specimen comprised CD8+ T cells from blood, sampled before the fourth cycle of nivolumab. The receptors shown here come from a human donor with classical Hodgkin lymphoma. The CDR3 runs from the conserved cysteine through the conserved F or W. D genes are given only for firm matches. Not all rows give a size; the values are once, few, many and, for expanded clones, a class.

>TRBV27|TRBJ1-2|TRBD1|NA
TGTGCCAGCAGGCCGGGACAGGGGGCTCGGGGCTACACCTTC
CASRPGQGARGYTF
>TRBV7-9|TRBJ1-1|NA|NA
TGTGCCAGCAGACTGGGACCCCCGAACACTGAAGCTTTCTTT
CASRLGPPNTEAFF
>TRBV7-8|TRBJ2-7|NA|NA
TGTGCCAGCAGCTTAAGGGAGCAGTACTTC
CASSLREQYF
>TRBV7-9|TRBJ2-7|NA|NA
TGTGCCAGCAGCGCCCTAGTACCCTACGAGCAGTACTTC
CASSALVPYEQYF
>TRBV4-1|TRBJ2-7|TRBD2|NA
TGCGCCAGCAGCCAAGATGGGACTAGCGGGGTCTACGAGCAGTACTTC
CASSQDGTSGVYEQYF
>TRBV27|TRBJ2-5|NA|few
TGTGCCAGCAGTGTGGACAGAACGAAAGAGACCCAGTACTTC
CASSVDRTKETQYF
>TRBV6-5|TRBJ2-1|TRBD1|NA
TGTGCCAGCAGTCGAGGGACAGGGGGTGGCAATGAGCAGTTCTTC
CASSRGTGGGNEQFF
>TRBV9|TRBJ2-3|NA|NA
TGTGCCAGCACCATGCGACCGACCCCCCACACAGATACGCAGTATTTT
CASTMRPTPHTDTQYF
>TRBV4-2|TRBJ2-5|TRBD2|few
TGTGCCAGCAGCCACAATGGACTAGCGGGAGTGGAGACCCAGTACTTC
CASSHNGLAGVETQYF
>TRBV7-9|TRBJ2-7|NA|NA
TGTGCCAGCAGCCAAGATTTTGAGTACGAGCAGTACTTC
CASSQDFEYEQYF
>TRBV2|TRBJ1-2|NA|few
TGTGCCAGCAGCGGGGGGATGAGTGGCTACACCTTC
CASSGGMSGYTF
>TRBV5-5|TRBJ2-7|TRBD2|NA
TGTGCCAGCAGGCTGATAGCGGGAGGTGGTCGCGAGCAGTACTTC
CASRLIAGGGREQYF
>TRBV28|TRBJ2-1|TRBD2|few
TGTGCCAGCAGTACCGGGAGGGCCGGTGAGCAGTTCTTC
CASSTGRAGEQFF
>TRBV28|TRBJ1-2|TRBD1|few
TGTGCCAGCAGTTCACCCGGGACAGGGCGGGGCTACACCTTC
CASSSPGTGRGYTF
>TRBV11-2|TRBJ1-1|NA|NA
TGTGCCAGCAGCACGACAGGCCTCATGAACACTGAAGCTTTCTTT
CASSTTGLMNTEAFF
>TRBV28|TRBJ2-3|TRBD2|medium-sized
TGTGCCAGCAGCCGTCGGACTAGCGGCACAGATACGCAGTATTTT
CASSRRTSGTDTQYF
>TRBV27|TRBJ1-5|TRBD1|NA
TGTGCCAGCAGGTCCGGGACAGACAATCAGCCCCAGCATTTT
CASRSGTDNQPQHF
>TRBV13|TRBJ2-1|NA|NA
TGTGCCAGCAGCTTCGCCCAAGCCGGGGCCTTCAATGAGCAGTTCTTC
CASSFAQAGAFNEQFF
>TRBV21-1|TRBJ1-4|NA|few
TGTGCCAGCAGCAGTACAGGGAACCCAACTAATGAAAAACTGTTTTTT
CASSSTGNPTNEKLFF
>TRBV28|TRBJ2-5|TRBD2|NA
TGTGCCAGCAGAAAATTATTGACTAGCGGGAGGGAAGAAGAGACCCAGTACTTC
CASRKLLTSGREEETQYF
>TRBV27|TRBJ2-1|NA|NA
TGTGCCAGCAGTTTATCTCCCAGCGGCCCGTCCTACAATGAGCAGTTCTTC
CASSLSPSGPSYNEQFF
>TRBV19|TRBJ2-7|NA|few
TGTGCCACCCTGACCGGCAACGAGCAGTACTTC
CATLTGNEQYF
>TRBV19|TRBJ2-3|NA|NA
TGTGCCAGTAGTATGCCGGGCCTCCGCACAGATACGCAGTATTTT
CASSMPGLRTDTQYF
>TRBV4-1|TRBJ2-7|TRBD2|NA
TGCGCCAGCAGCCAGTCTAGCGGGAACTACGAGCAGTACTTC
CASSQSSGNYEQYF
>TRBV2|TRBJ2-3|TRBD2|NA
TGTGCCAGCAGTGAGTTGAGGGCGGGAGTGACAGATACGCAGTATTTT
CASSELRAGVTDTQYF
>TRBV5-4|TRBJ1-2|NA|NA
TGTGCCAGCAGCTCGGGGCCCACCTTCTGGGCTGGCTACACCTTC
CASSSGPTFWAGYTF
>TRBV7-9|TRBJ2-7|NA|few
TGTGCCAGCAGCTTAGCAAGGCAGGGCTACCACGAGCAGTACTTC
CASSLARQGYHEQYF
>TRBV28|TRBJ1-5|TRBD1|few
TGTGCCAGCAGTTTTTTTCAAGCGACAGGGAGGTACAATCAGCCCCAGCATTTT
CASSFFQATGRYNQPQHF
>TRBV7-3|TRBJ2-7|NA|NA
TGTGCCAGCAGCTTAATGGCCTACGAGCAGTACTTC
CASSLMAYEQYF
>TRBV2|TRBJ1-6|NA|NA
TGTGCCAGCAGCGGGGGGACGCTGACCTCACCCCTCCACTTT
CASSGGTLTSPLHF
>TRBV7-9|TRBJ1-5|TRBD1|NA
TGTGCCAGCAGCTTCGGGGGACAGGGCAAGCCCCAGCATTTT
CASSFGGQGKPQHF
>TRBV6-1|TRBJ2-7|NA|few
TGTGCCAGCAGTGAAGCGCTGTTAGGGGCACTTTACGAGCAGTACTTC
CASSEALLGALYEQYF
>TRBV29-1|TRBJ2-7|NA|NA
TGCAGCGTGGACACACCTAACTCTCCTACCCACGAGCAGTACTTC
CSVDTPNSPTHEQYF
>TRBV5-8|TRBJ2-5|NA|NA
TGTGCCAGCAGCTTGGAGCAGCTATACCAAGAGACCCAGTACTTC
CASSLEQLYQETQYF
>TRBV18|TRBJ2-7|TRBD2|once
TGTGCCAGCAACGGGGGGGGATCCTACGAGCAGTACTTC
CASNGGGSYEQYF
>TRBV13|TRBJ1-1|NA|NA
TGTGCCAGCACCGGTCAGGATAGCACTGAAGCTTTCTTT
CASTGQDSTEAFF
>TRBV4-1|TRBJ2-7|TRBD2|medium-sized
TGCGCCAGCAGCCAATGGACTAGCGGGAGCTACGAGCAGTACTTC
CASSQWTSGSYEQYF
>TRBV7-3|TRBJ2-7|NA|NA
TGTGCCAGCAGCCAGGGGGGCCCCCCAGGACACGAGCAGTACTTC
CASSQGGPPGHEQYF
>TRBV4-1|TRBJ2-7|TRBD1|NA
TGCGCCAGCAGCCCCCGACAGGGGGACGCCTACGAGCAGTACTTC
CASSPRQGDAYEQYF
>TRBV11-2|TRBJ2-7|NA|NA
TGTGCCAGCAGCTTAAGGGAGCAGTACTTC
CASSLREQYF
>TRBV28|TRBJ2-1|TRBD2|NA
TGTGCCAGCAGGACTACTAGCGAATCCTACAATGAGCAGTTCTTC
CASRTTSESYNEQFF
>TRBV29-1|TRBJ2-1|TRBD2|few
TGCAGCGTCTTTAGCGGGAGGGCCTCCGGTGAGCAGTTCTTC
CSVFSGRASGEQFF
>TRBV11-2|TRBJ1-1|NA|NA
TGTGCCAGCAGCTTAGAGCGGGCGGTATACACTGAAGCTTTCTTT
CASSLERAVYTEAFF
>TRBV6-6|TRBJ2-7|NA|NA
TGTGCCAGCGGGGCAGTCGCCGCCTACGAGCAGTACTTC
CASGAVAAYEQYF
>TRBV4-1|TRBJ1-5|NA|few
TGTGCCAGCAGCCCGGGCGGGGGCAATCAGCCCCAGCATTTT
CASSPGGGNQPQHF